This T cell receptor beta chain was captured in a study of shared clonotypes between healthy human individuals. Across the study: CD4 naive cells filled three plates per donor, CD4 memory three, CD8 naive two and CD8 memory one.

Naive-designated CD8 cells lacked CD45RO, were positively enriched for CCR7, and omitted terminally differentiated effector memory CD45RA+ cells. Germline V CDR1 and CDR2: LNHDA, SQIVND (reference sequence). V was clipped by 1 base and J by 3 bases; unmatched bases: 17. The CDR3 contains 20 residues. Libraries were prepared by immunoSEQ multiplex PCR; TCRdb keeps only in-frame clonotypes and omits some of them. In the table there are around 2,000,000 clones, over 85% of which are singletons. About this clone: The antigen is unknown.

Broader study findings: Sample collection involved blood only; tissue repertoires are likely different.

V gene TRBV19 combines with J gene TRBJ2-1; 8 positions agree with TRBD2. This receptor was obtained from a man aged 18 to 29 in good health. The material sequenced was naive CD8+ T cells sorted from blood. The CDR3 loop reads CASSIVVRGGDPPYYNEQFF. CDR3 nucleotides: TGTGCCAGTAGTATAGTAGTCCGGGGGGGCGATCCCCCCTACTACAATGAGCAGTTCTTC.